These 23 T cell receptor beta chains came from one sample sequenced in a study of blood T cell repertoires in COVID-19. Generated by immunoSEQ multiplex PCR, the TCRdb table keeps only in-frame clones and is missing some. This sample has about 140,000 clones, with approximately 86% found just once. Sequencing was carried out using peripheral blood. All receptors come from a human donor in a cohort sampled during active COVID-19.

This clone was counted a single time. V is TRBV18 and J is TRBJ1-2; 7 bases map to TRBD1. Germline CDR1 and CDR2: KGHSH and LQKENI. V shed 3 bases and J 3 bases; nucleotides not matched to a gene: 7. The CDR3 consists of 15 residues. In nucleotides, the CDR3 is TGTGCCAGCTCACCCCAGACAGGGACTCACTATGGCTACACCTTC. It translates to CASSPQTGTHYGYTF.

The V and J genes are TRBV18 and TRBJ2-3; the D is unclear. V was trimmed by 5 bases and J by 2 bases, leaving 11 bases between them. Germline CDR1 KGHSH, CDR2 LQKENI. The CDR3 loop spans 14 amino acids. Here the CDR3 reads CASSAQELTDTQYF. The DNA for the CDR3 is TGTGCCAGCTCAGCTCAGGAACTCACAGATACGCAGTATTTT.

The V call is TRBV5-1, the J call TRBJ2-3; 12 bases line up with TRBD2. This CDR3 contains 17 residues. Germline-derived CDR1 and CDR2 are SGHRS and YFSETQ. With V trimmed by 4 bases and J by 4 bases, 10 bases remained unmatched. The CDR3 DNA reads TGCGCCAGCAGCCGCATTTCTAGCGGGGGGGCGTCAGATACGCAGTATTTT. Translation gives CASSRISSGGASDTQYF.

The V call is TRBV2, the J call TRBJ2-5; 7 bases are shared with TRBD2. Germline-derived CDR1 and CDR2 are SNHLY and FYNNEI. The CDR3 sequence is 15 residues long. After removal of 10 bases from V and 2 bases from J, the junction contained 13 bases not matched to a gene. CDR3 residues: CATRPEVGGQETQYF. For the CDR3, the DNA is TGTGCCACCAGGCCCGAAGTGGGGGGGCAAGAGACCCAGTACTTC. Together with reference TRBV2 and TRBJ2-5, the CDR3 gives the full variable domain: EPEVTQTPSHQVTQMGQEVILRCVPISNHLYFYWYRQILGQKVEFLVSFYNNEISEKSEIFDDQFSVERPDGSNFTLKIRSTKLEDSAMYFCATRPEVGGQETQYFGPGTRLLVL.

This chain uses TRBV9 with TRBJ2-3; 11 positions match TRBD2. The V gene's germline CDR1 is SGDLS and CDR2 YYNGEE. Trimming removed 0 bases from V and 0 bases from J; junction bases left unmatched: 12. The length of the CDR3 is 20 residues. The CDR3 DNA is TGTGCCAGCAGCGTAGGAATATCGGGACTAGCGGTTACTAGCACAGATACGCAGTATTTT. Its translation is CASSVGISGLAVTSTDTQYF.

The chain links TRBV7-6 to TRBJ2-7; maybe TRBD2 (5 bases). This CDR3 region has 13 residues. V was pared by 1 base and J by 4 bases, with 8 bases between. Germline V gene lookup returns CDR1 SGHVS and CDR2 FNYEAQ. CDR3 nucleotide sequence: TGTGCCAGCAGCTTAGGGGAGAGGTACGAGCAGTACTTC. Residues: CASSLGERYEQYF.

The chain couples TRBV28 to TRBJ1-5, with a possible D match to TRBD1 (5 bases). Germline CDR1 reads MDHEN; CDR2 reads SYDVKM. V was shortened by 4 bases and J by 1 base, with 11 bases between the two germline ends. There are 15 residues in the CDR3. CDR3 sequence: CASSSQGVSNQPQHF. In DNA form, the CDR3 reads TGTGCCAGCAGTTCTCAAGGGGTCAGCAATCAGCCCCAGCATTTT.

The gene calls are TRBV9 and TRBJ2-3, with TRBD2 identical over 9 bases. The CDR3 has 15 residues. Trimming at V came to 10 bases and at J to 0 bases, leaving 9 bases not matched to a gene. Germline V gene sequence: CDR1 SGDLS, CDR2 YYNGEE. The CDR3 protein is CAQLGLARSTDTQYF. The DNA of the CDR3 is TGTGCCCAATTAGGACTAGCGAGAAGCACAGATACGCAGTATTTT.

The chain joins TRBV28 to TRBJ2-7; weak D call: TRBD2 (7 bases). Trimming took off 5 bases at V and 0 bases at J, with 17 bases between the two ends. The CDR3 has 16 residues. The germline V gene has CDR1 MDHEN and CDR2 SYDVKM. This CDR3 reads CASSAGAASYSYEQYF. The DNA of the CDR3 is TGTGCCAGCAGTGCGGGGGCCGCCTCATACTCCTACGAGCAGTACTTC.

This chain links TRBV2 with TRBJ2-7; D possibly corresponds to TRBD1 (6 bases). The CDR3 is made up of 13 amino acids. V was trimmed by 6 bases and J by 5 bases, leaving 14 bases between them. Germline CDR1 SNHLY, CDR2 FYNNEI. CDR3 DNA sequence: TGTGCCAGCAGAGAGACAGGTTCCAACGAGCAGTACTTC. This sequence encodes CASRETGSNEQYF.

The CDR3 spells CASSYGTGKNEKLFF. The CDR3, as DNA: TGTGCCAGCAGCTACGGGACAGGGAAAAATGAAAAACTGTTTTTT. The chain couples TRBV7-8 to TRBJ1-4; 9 positions match TRBD1. This CDR3 has 15 residues. J lost 5 bases, V lost 4 bases, and 5 bases had no gene match. CDR1 and CDR2 (germline): SGHVS, FQNEAQ. Full variable domain (remainder filled in from reference TRBV7-8 and TRBJ1-4): GAGVSQSPRYKVAKRGQDVALRCDPISGHVSLFWYQQALGQGPEFLTYFQNEAQLDKSGLPSDRFFAERPEGSVSTLKIQRTQQEDSAVYLCASSYGTGKNEKLFFGSGTQLSVL.

The chain couples TRBV11-2 to TRBJ2-3; 8 bases fit TRBD1. The V gene end was trimmed by 5 bases and the J gene end by 2 bases; junction bases not matched to a gene: 9. Germline CDR1 is SGHAT and CDR2 is FQNNGV. This CDR3 comprises 16 residues. The CDR3 loop reads CASSPGQGRNTDTQYF. The DNA for the CDR3 is TGTGCCAGCAGCCCCGGACAGGGCCGGAACACAGATACGCAGTATTTT.

The chain has TRBV28 and TRBJ2-7, with D unclear. Germline values: CDR1 MDHEN, CDR2 SYDVKM. The V end lost 2 bases, the J end lost 0 bases, and 5 bases lay between the germline ends. The CDR3 length is 13 residues. CDR3 nucleotide sequence: TGTGCCAGCAGTTTAGGGCTCTCCTACGAGCAGTACTTC. This sequence encodes CASSLGLSYEQYF.

The rearrangement joins TRBV5-1 to TRBJ2-6, with TRBD1 matching over 7 bases. This CDR3 comprises 18 residues. CDR1 SGHRS and CDR2 YFSETQ come from the germline V gene. V gave up 3 bases and J gave up 2 bases; unmatched junction bases: 11. This CDR3 reads CASSWGQFLTTGANVLTF. The CDR3 DNA reads as TGCGCCAGCAGCTGGGGACAGTTTTTAACCACTGGGGCCAACGTCCTGACTTTC. The whole variable domain, remainder taken from reference TRBV5-1 and TRBJ2-6, is KAGVTQTPRYLIKTRGQQVTLSCSPISGHRSVSWYQQTPGQGLQFLFEYFSETQRNKGNFPGRFSGRQFSNSRSEMNVSTLELGDSALYLCASSWGQFLTTGANVLTFGAGSRLTVL.

This chain links TRBV28 with TRBJ2-6; the match to TRBD1 covers 7 bases. The CDR3 loop spans 18 amino acids. Per germline, CDR1 MDHEN and CDR2 SYDVKM. V dropped 5 bases and J dropped 0; count of bases not matched to a gene: 10. The CDR3 here is CASSLQPGQSSGANVLTF. In DNA form, the CDR3 reads TGTGCCAGCAGTCTCCAACCGGGACAGAGCTCTGGGGCCAACGTCCTGACTTTC.

The J gene is TRBJ2-5, the V gene TRBV11-2; 12 bases line up with TRBD2. Unmatched junction bases numbered 8, after V lost 3 bases and J lost 0 bases. Germline CDR1 and CDR2: SGHAT and FQNNGV. The CDR3 has 18 amino acids. This CDR3 is CASSLVWTSGEYQETQYF. In nucleotides, the CDR3 is TGTGCCAGCAGCTTGGTTTGGACTAGCGGGGAGTACCAAGAGACCCAGTACTTC.

The chain has TRBV19 and TRBJ2-2, with TRBD1 matching over 10 bases. J was trimmed by 4 bases and V by 6 bases; bases with no gene match: 2. Germline-derived CDR1 and CDR2 are LNHDA and SQIVND (reference sequence). The CDR3 runs to 14 residues. The CDR3 protein is CASRGTGVTGELFF. CDR3 nucleotides: TGTGCCAGTAGGGGGACAGGGGTCACCGGGGAGCTGTTTTTT.

The chain has TRBV7-9 and TRBJ2-1, with TRBD2 matching 8 bases. This CDR3 spans 15 amino acids. The germline V gene encodes CDR1 SEHNR and CDR2 FQNEAQ (reference sequence). Trimming cost V 8 bases and J 3 bases; bases outside gene matches: 9. The CDR3 region is CASSKSGRDYNEQFF. CDR3 nucleotide sequence: TGTGCCAGCTCCAAAAGCGGGAGAGACTACAATGAGCAGTTCTTC. The full variable domain, its missing parts supplied by reference TRBV7-9 and TRBJ2-1, is DTGVSQNPRHKITKRGQNVTFRCDPISEHNRLYWYRQTLGQGPEFLTYFQNEAQLEKSRLLSDRFSAERPKGSFSTLEIQRTEQGDSAMYLCASSKSGRDYNEQFFGPGTRLTVL.

The gene calls are TRBV6-2 or TRBV6-3 and TRBJ2-2, with TRBD2 matching over 9 bases. Unmatched junction bases numbered 5, after V lost 0 bases and J lost 3 bases. CDR1 and CDR2 from the germline V gene are MNHEY and SVGEGT. The CDR3 is made up of 17 amino acids. The CDR3 sequence is CASSYSLSGGYTGELFF. CDR3 bases: TGTGCCAGCAGTTACTCCCTTAGCGGGGGATACACCGGGGAGCTGTTTTTT.

The rearrangement links TRBV27 to TRBJ2-1, with a possible D match to TRBD1 (6 bases). Germline V gene sequence: CDR1 MNHEY, CDR2 SMNVEV (reference sequence). CDR3 length: 12 residues. V gave up 3 bases and J gave up 13 bases, with 13 bases separating them. CDR3 in amino acids: CASSLLTGDQFF. DNA of the CDR3: TGTGCCAGCAGTTTGTTGACAGGAGATCAGTTCTTC.

CDR3 in amino acids: CASSLASELEQFF. CDR3 nucleotide sequence: TGTGCCAGCAGTTTAGCATCGGAGCTTGAGCAGTTCTTC. The chain carries TRBV12-3 or TRBV12-4 and TRBJ2-1; D call uncertain. V lost 0 bases and J lost 9, with 9 bases in between. This CDR3 spans 13 amino acids.

The chain is built from TRBV7-6 and TRBJ2-2, with 9 nucleotides matching TRBD1. The junction had 10 bases not matched to a gene; V was cut back by 4 bases and J by 7 bases. The CDR3 runs to 16 residues. Germline values: CDR1 SGHVS, CDR2 FNYEAQ. The CDR3 DNA follows: TGTGCCAGCAGCTCCCTCCGGGACAGGGCTATCGGGGAGCTGTTTTTT. Translated, it gives CASSSLRDRAIGELFF.

In this sample, this clone turned up a few times. This same CDR3 is encoded by further DNA sequences in the sample. The chain joins TRBV7-2 to TRBJ2-7, with TRBD2 as a possible D gene (5 bases). Germline assignment: CDR1 SGHTA and CDR2 FQGNSA. The ends were cut back, 3 bases at V and 3 bases at J, with 6 bases in the middle. The CDR3 runs 12 residues. CDR3 in DNA: TGTGCCAGCAGCTTTACTAGCTACGAGCAGTACTTC. Protein product: CASSFTSYEQYF.